Reported below is one T cell receptor (beta chain). The antigen this receptor binds is unknown. Qualities for individual bases were not recorded, and no much larger clone is one base off. Donors were 40 or so systemically healthy Caucasian individuals from Russia aged about 6 to 100 years. Each donor gave about 9.8 milliliters of peripheral blood, drawn into EDTA-treated Vacutainer tubes. PBMCs were isolated by Ficoll-Paque density-gradient centrifugation, with at least 6 million obtained per sample. Total RNA was extracted from PBMCs with Trizol reagent, with at least 6 micrograms obtained per sample. For every donor, flow cytometry on a PBMC aliquot measured the percentage of naive CD45RAhigh/CD27high T cells. This entry is derived from a study of blood T cells in healthy people across ages (dated by TCRdb to between 2014 and 2017). Regarding the study in general: In model experiments, template switching captured about one uniquely barcoded TCR beta cDNA molecule for every two T cells. To avoid experimental bias, donors of different ages were distributed randomly across sequencing lanes. Using deep sequencing normalized with unique cDNA molecular identifiers, the study measured how TCR beta repertoire diversity changes with age. Donors were grouped into four age groups: young (average roughly 17 years), middle-aged (39), aged (62) and long-lived (around 80). Using the same blood draw, the study looked at two additional independent replicas of 1 million unique cDNA reads for two donors, one aged 18 to 29 and the other aged 80 or older.

The method was 5' RACE. The sequencer was an Illumina HiSeq 2500. A second 7 to 11 cycle PCR used a sample-barcoded 5' primer and a J-beta primer mix. Each TCR beta cDNA molecule received a unique molecular identifier from a template-switch 5' adaptor carrying 12 random nucleotides. Each sample yielded at least 2.5 million CDR3-containing paired-end reads. All of the RNA was converted into first-strand cDNA using the Mint cDNA synthesis kit, with a TRBC-specific oligonucleotide serving as the primer. Following uracil-DNA glycosylase treatment, a first 18-cycle PCR with universal primers M1SS and BC2_uni_R was performed on all cDNA. Per the source publication's procedure: Each sample was normalized by randomly selecting 1 million high-quality reads, each carrying a distinct molecular identifier. Instead of being binned into consensus sequences, reads with shared molecular identifiers were discarded. CDR3 identification, clonotype clustering and error correction used MiTCR with a Q25 quality threshold and the strictest error-elimination algorithm. A nonparametric unseen species model with Euler transformation was used to estimate lower-bound total TCR beta diversity. TCRdb reprocessed the public reads (quality trimming at Q25 with fastp, clone calling with MiXCR) and kept in-frame beta chains. Rows matching on CDR3 protein sequence are summarized as one entry with the most common DNA and genes. For this entry, the V and J calls and clone size follow TCRdb and not the study's own pipeline. The sample includes 1.5 million to 2 million distinct CDR3 sequences, with roughly 27% observed a single time. Jointly, the top ten make up over 7% of the sample.

The CDR3 goes from the cysteine to the phenylalanine over 17 residues. Here the CDR3 DNA is all that survives: 51 bases in frame from base 1. For this chain, trimming is 3 bases at the V end and 6 bases at the J end, and the number of junction bases without a gene match is 10. CDR1 and CDR2 are read off the germline V gene (reference sequence) as SGHKS and YYEKEE. General conclusions and limits of the study: Compared with the aged group, more naive CD4+ T cells, fewer expanded clones and increased TCR diversity were shown by the long-lived group, suggesting age selection. Observed TCR beta diversity correlated strongly with the percentage of naive T cells measured by flow cytometry. Since profiling was done on bulk unsorted PBMCs, naive and antigen-experienced compartments could not be conclusively compared. Donor CMV infection status was unknown, potentially confounding age-related changes in expanded clonotypes. Estimates of total diversity based on one million sequenced T cells were considered lower bounds and underestimates. As age increased, observed TCR beta diversity per million T cells dropped in a roughly linear way, and a significant reduction was already evident by age 40.

This clonotype was sampled from a woman aged 30 to 39 in good health. The chain couples TRBV5-5 to TRBJ2-7, and 15 junction bases match TRBD2. What was sequenced was blood. The sequenced DNA is TGTGCCAGCAGCTCCGGACTAGCGGGGGGGATTTTTCCCGAGCAGTACTTC. This is translated as CASSSGLAGGIFPEQYF.